This T cell receptor beta chain was sequenced during a study of cytomegalovirus exposure and HLA in healthy donors. With respect to this clone: The antigen is not known.

Germline assignment: CDR1 MNHEY and CDR2 SVGAGI. V trimming: 11 bases; J trimming: 4 bases; junction bases outside the gene matches: 4. The CDR3 contains 12 residues. Regarding the study as a whole: According to a subsequent analysis, TCR clusters identified in the first cohort showed a tendency to co-occur across the 100 to 150 validation repertoires. Testing in vitro showed a few CMV-associated chains specific for CMV antigens.

Clones were sequenced by immunoSEQ multiplex PCR, and TCRdb holds only the in-frame ones, with some missing. This table has around 140,000 clones, over 80% appearing once. V and J are TRBV6-5 and TRBJ1-5; TRBD1 matches 8 bases. The source of this sequence is a man between 18 and 29 years old in good health and CMV-seropositive. The sequenced sample was PBMCs. CDR3 protein: CAAGGPNQPQHF. In nucleotides, the CDR3 is TGTGCCGCAGGGGGCCCTAATCAGCCCCAGCATTTT.